The 30 T cell receptor beta chains below were found in one sample sequenced in a study of blood T cell repertoires in COVID-19. Clones were sequenced by immunoSEQ multiplex PCR, and TCRdb holds only the in-frame ones, with some missing. In the table there are 170,000 or so clones, roughly 90% of which are singletons. The sequenced sample was peripheral blood. All receptors derive from a man aged 50-60 years with acute or convalescent COVID-19.

This chain joins TRBV18 and TRBJ2-3; 10 bases agree with TRBD2. Trimming removed 0 bases from V and 4 bases from J; junction bases left unmatched: 4. The V gene's germline CDR1 is KGHSH and CDR2 LQKENI. The CDR3 is 16 residues long. CDR3: CASSPPSSGGSDTQYF. The CDR3 region has the DNA TGTGCCAGCTCACCACCGAGTAGCGGGGGGTCAGATACGCAGTATTTT.

This rearrangement joins TRBV10-3 to TRBJ1-1; 8 bases line up with TRBD1. Germline V gene sequence: CDR1 ENHRY, CDR2 SYGVKD. The CDR3 runs 14 residues. Trimming at V came to 2 bases and at J to 4 bases, leaving 3 bases not matched to a gene. CDR3 region: CAISEGQGLTEAFF. The CDR3 nucleotides read TGTGCCATCAGTGAGGGACAGGGACTCACTGAAGCTTTCTTT.

The CDR3 reads CASSPRGFNSPLHF. CDR3 sequence (DNA): TGTGCCAGCTCACCTAGGGGGTTCAATTCACCCCTCCACTTT. This chain links TRBV18 with TRBJ1-6; a weak D match, TRBD1 (6 bases). The germline CDR1 and CDR2 sequences are KGHSH and LQKENI. V shed 3 bases and J shed 7 bases, with 10 bases lying between them. CDR3 length: 14 amino acids.

The V and J genes are TRBV28 and TRBJ2-7; 8 nucleotides agree with TRBD2. After removal of 8 bases from V and 7 bases from J, the junction contained 13 bases not matched to a gene. This CDR3 has 14 amino acids. Germline V lookup: CDR1 MDHEN, CDR2 SYDVKM. The CDR3 DNA sequence: TGTGCCAGCGGCGGAACTAGCGGCTTATGGGAGCAGTACTTC. It is translated as CASGGTSGLWEQYF.

V and J are TRBV11-2 and TRBJ1-3; 8 nucleotides agree with TRBD1. CDR3 length: 16 amino acids. Trimming took 5 bases from V and 7 from J; bases not matched to a gene: 13. Germline lookup yields CDR1 SGHAT and CDR2 FQNNGV. The chain's CDR3 is CASSPASDRGRNTIYF. In DNA, the CDR3 is TGTGCCAGCAGCCCGGCCAGCGACAGGGGTAGGAACACCATATATTTT. Full variable domain (rest looked up from reference TRBV11-2 and TRBJ1-3): EAGVAQSPRYKIIEKRQSVAFWCNPISGHATLYWYQQILGQGPKLLIQFQNNGVVDDSQLPKDRFSAERLKGVDSTLKIQPAKLEDSAVYLCASSPASDRGRNTIYFGEGSWLTVV.

This chain uses TRBV7-8 with TRBJ2-2; D is perhaps TRBD1 (6 bases). V was cut by 5 bases and J by 1 base, with 11 bases left in between. The CDR3 consists of 15 residues. The germline CDR1 and CDR2 sequences are SGHVS and FQNEAQ. The CDR3 is CASSPRTVNTGELFF. CDR3 sequence (DNA): TGTGCCAGCAGCCCAAGGACAGTGAACACCGGGGAGCTGTTTTTT.

The rearrangement uses TRBV2 and TRBJ2-2; 12 bases are a match to TRBD1. The junction had 9 bases not matched to a gene; V was cut back by 6 bases and J by 4 bases. Germline CDR1 SNHLY, CDR2 FYNNEI. This CDR3 comprises 17 residues. CDR3 protein: CASSRDRGRPGTGELFF. The CDR3 bases are TGTGCCAGCAGCCGGGACAGGGGGCGGCCAGGCACCGGGGAGCTGTTTTTT.

The V gene is TRBV9, the J gene TRBJ2-5; possibly TRBD2 for D (6 bases). Looked up from germline, CDR1 is SGDLS and CDR2 is YYNGEE. The CDR3 consists of 14 residues. V gave up 0 bases and J gave up 7 bases, with 13 bases separating them. CDR3 nucleotides: TGTGCCAGCAGCGTAGTAGGAGCGGGCGGGACCCAGTACTTC. Protein product: CASSVVGAGGTQYF.

This sequence joins TRBV24-1 and TRBJ1-5; 8 bases align to TRBD1. V gave up 2 bases and J gave up 6 bases; unmatched junction bases: 8. The germline V gene encodes CDR1 KGHDR and CDR2 SFDVKD. This CDR3 is built from 16 residues. The CDR3 spells CATSDSARGRGQPQHF. CDR3 DNA: TGTGCCACCAGTGATTCCGCCAGGGGGCGAGGTCAGCCCCAGCATTTT.

J is TRBJ1-6 and V is TRBV7-9; no firm D call. This CDR3 has 17 residues. V was trimmed by 3 bases and J by 6 bases, leaving 18 bases between them. Germline-derived CDR1 and CDR2 are SEHNR and FQNEAQ (reference sequence). This CDR3 reads CASSFTRERGFNSPLHF. The DNA of the CDR3 is TGTGCCAGCAGCTTCACGCGTGAACGGGGTTTTAATTCACCCCTCCACTTT. Together with reference TRBV7-9 and TRBJ1-6, the CDR3 gives the full variable domain: DTGVSQNPRHKITKRGQNVTFRCDPISEHNRLYWYRQTLGQGPEFLTYFQNEAQLEKSRLLSDRFSAERPKGSFSTLEIQRTEQGDSAMYLCASSFTRERGFNSPLHFGNGTRLTVT.

This clone has a handful of counts. The chain couples TRBV6-5 to TRBJ2-7, with D tentatively TRBD1 (6 bases). CDR1 MNHEY and CDR2 SVGAGI come from the germline V gene. The CDR3 runs 15 residues. The germline V and J ends were trimmed by 4 bases and 1 base, with 14 bases remaining between them. The DNA of the CDR3 is TGTGCCAGCAGTTGGACCGAGCAGGGGTCCTACGAGCAGTACGTC. It encodes CASSWTEQGSYEQYV.

CDR3: CASSTRRQETQYF. CDR3 sequence (DNA): TGTGCCAGCAGTACTAGACGCCAAGAGACCCAGTACTTC. The chain is built from TRBV27 and TRBJ2-5; D is possibly TRBD2 (5 bases). This CDR3 comprises 13 residues. Germline V gives CDR1 MNHEY, CDR2 SMNVEV (reference sequence). The germline V and J ends were trimmed by 5 bases and 1 base, with 8 bases remaining between them.

The gene calls are TRBV12-3 or TRBV12-4 and TRBJ1-3; D call uncertain. V was trimmed by 8 bases and J by 0 bases, leaving 5 bases between them. This CDR3 has 12 amino acids. CDR3 sequence reads: CASVISGNTIYF. CDR3 DNA sequence: TGTGCCAGCGTCATCTCTGGAAACACCATATATTTT.

The V call is TRBV4-2, the J call TRBJ2-1; 7 bases fit TRBD2. The CDR3 contains 16 residues. J lost 3 bases, V lost 0 bases, and 5 bases had no gene match. Germline assignment: CDR1 LGHNA and CDR2 YNFKEQ. The CDR3 nucleotides read TGTGCCAGCAGCCAAGATTTGGGGGGGGACTACAATGAGCAGTTCTTC. Translation gives CASSQDLGGDYNEQFF.

The chain uses TRBV6-6 and TRBJ1-5, with D possibly matching TRBD1 (5 bases). Trimming pared 2 bases from V and 10 bases from J, leaving 12 bases between. The CDR3 spans 13 residues. Germline loops: CDR1 MNHNY, CDR2 SVGAGI (reference sequence). The CDR3 protein is CASSYQGGYPQHF. The DNA for the CDR3 is TGTGCCAGCAGTTACCAGGGTGGCTATCCCCAGCATTTT.

The chain is built from TRBV11-3 and TRBJ2-3; D is possibly TRBD1 (6 bases). This CDR3 spans 15 amino acids. The V end was cut by 5 bases, the J end by 6 bases, with 18 bases between. CDR1 and CDR2 from the germline V gene are SGHNT and YENEEA. CDR3 loop: CASSPEGAGVDTQYF. The CDR3 DNA reads TGTGCCAGCAGCCCAGAGGGTGCAGGGGTTGATACGCAGTATTTT.

The DNA of the CDR3 is TGTGCCAGTACGGGTTACACAGATACGCAGTATTTT. Its protein is CASTGYTDTQYF. V and J are TRBV19 and TRBJ2-3; D not resolved. The CDR3 sequence is 12 residues long. V lost 7 bases to trimming and J lost 2 bases, with 7 bases between them. The V gene's germline CDR1 is LNHDA and CDR2 SQIVND (reference sequence).

The V call is TRBV15, the J call TRBJ1-2; the match to TRBD1 covers 7 bases. The CDR3 length is 14 residues. Germline CDR1 LNHNV, CDR2 YYDKDF (reference sequence). Germline trimming cut 5 bases from V and 2 bases from J; bases unmatched to any gene: 5. The CDR3 loop is CATSPTGTNYGYTF. The CDR3 DNA reads TGTGCCACCAGCCCGACAGGGACGAACTATGGCTACACCTTC.

This chain uses TRBV29-1 with TRBJ1-2; the D gene is possibly TRBD1 (6 bases). The CDR3 contains 13 residues. The V end was cut by 4 bases, the J end by 3 bases, with 12 bases between. The germline CDR1 and CDR2 sequences are SQVTM and ANQGSEA. CDR3 protein: CSVAGGQHYGYTF. In DNA, the CDR3 is TGCAGCGTTGCCGGCGGACAGCACTATGGCTACACCTTC. The entire variable domain, with the rest obtained from reference TRBV29-1 and TRBJ1-2, is as follows: SAVISQKPSRDICQRGTSLTIQCQVDSQVTMMFWYRQQPGQSLTLIATANQGSEATYESGFVIDKFPISRPNLTFSTLTVSNMSPEDSSIYLCSVAGGQHYGYTFGSGTRLTVV.

The chain uses TRBV27 and TRBJ2-5; TRBD2 matches at 8 bases. Trimming cost V 6 bases and J 2 bases; bases outside gene matches: 5. Germline CDR1 MNHEY, CDR2 SMNVEV (reference sequence). CDR3 size: 14 residues. This chain's CDR3 is CASSPTSGQETQYF. The CDR3 DNA reads TGTGCCAGCAGCCCTACTAGCGGACAAGAGACCCAGTACTTC.

DNA of the CDR3: TGTGCCAGCAGCCAACCCGACAGGGGCAACACTGAAGCTTTCTTT. As protein: CASSQPDRGNTEAFF. The rearrangement links TRBV3-1 (or the pseudogene TRBV3-2) to TRBJ1-1; TRBD1 aligns across 8 bases. Germline values: CDR1 LGHDT, CDR2 YNNKEL (reference sequence). The V segment lost 2 bases and the J segment 2 bases; nucleotides outside the gene matches: 4. The CDR3 runs 15 residues.

The chain couples TRBV19 to TRBJ2-1; D gene uncertain. The ends were cut back, 5 bases at V and 2 bases at J, with 4 bases in the middle. CDR1 is LNHDA, CDR2 SQIVND, per germline (reference sequence). The CDR3 extends over 12 amino acids. CDR3 sequence reads: CASSPAYNEQFF. CDR3 in DNA: TGTGCCAGTAGTCCGGCCTACAATGAGCAGTTCTTC.

V and J are TRBV7-2 and TRBJ1-4; a possible D gene is TRBD1 (5 bases). The CDR3 is 16 residues long. Deletions cut 0 bases from V and 1 base from J, with 9 bases between. Germline V gene data show CDR1 as SGHTA and CDR2 as FQGNSA. CDR3 nucleotides: TGTGCCAGCAGCTTAGCCTTCGGGGGAACTAATGAAAAACTGTTTTTT. The encoded protein is CASSLAFGGTNEKLFF.

The rearrangement joins TRBV3-1 (or the pseudogene TRBV3-2) to TRBJ2-2; TRBD2 might be the D (5 bases). CDR1 and CDR2 from the germline V gene are LGHDT and YNNKEL (reference sequence). There are 13 residues in the CDR3. Trimming pared 1 base from V and 7 bases from J, leaving 7 bases between. This chain's CDR3 is CASSQGGLGELFF. DNA for the CDR3: TGTGCCAGCAGCCAAGGAGGGCTCGGGGAGCTGTTTTTT.

The genes are TRBV19 and TRBJ1-1, with D maybe TRBD1 (5 bases). Trimming removed 2 bases from V and 4 bases from J, with 11 bases in between. CDR3 length: 14 amino acids. The germline V gene has CDR1 LNHDA and CDR2 SQIVND (reference sequence). CDR3 coding DNA: TGTGCCAGTAGTATACTAACAGGCGCCACTGAAGCTTTCTTT. This encodes CASSILTGATEAFF.

CDR3 DNA sequence: TGTGCCAGCAGTTTTGGGAGCGATGAGCAGTTCTTC. Protein: CASSFGSDEQFF. The chain couples TRBV27 to TRBJ2-1; D possibly corresponds to TRBD2 (5 bases). Trimming stripped 3 bases from V and 8 bases from J, with 8 bases between. Germline CDR1 is MNHEY and CDR2 is SMNVEV (reference sequence). CDR3 length: 12 residues.

This chain connects TRBV2 to TRBJ2-7; 7 nucleotides line up with TRBD1. CDR3 length: 15 residues. J gave up 2 bases and V 7 bases, and 11 bases lay outside the gene matches. Germline V gives CDR1 SNHLY, CDR2 FYNNEI. Written as DNA, the CDR3 is TGTGCCAGCACCCCCGGGACAGTACAGGCCTACGAGCAGTACTTC. Its protein product is CASTPGTVQAYEQYF.

This rearrangement joins TRBV18 to TRBJ1-4; 9 bases are shared with TRBD1. CDR3 size: 13 residues. CDR1 and CDR2 (germline): KGHSH, LQKENI. Trimming cost V 4 bases and J 6 bases; bases outside gene matches: 0. This chain's CDR3 is CASSRDRDEKLFF. The CDR3 DNA is TGTGCCAGCTCACGGGACAGGGATGAAAAACTGTTTTTT.

The chain combines TRBV18 with TRBJ1-4; the D gene is possibly TRBD1 (5 bases). This CDR3 spans 15 amino acids. Trimming removed 5 bases from V and 4 bases from J, with 14 bases in between. Germline CDR1 and CDR2: KGHSH and LQKENI. DNA of the CDR3: TGTGCCAGCTCAACCACGGCAGGGATTAATGAAAAACTGTTTTTT. Amino acid sequence: CASSTTAGINEKLFF. Based on the CDR3 plus reference TRBV18 and TRBJ1-4, the full variable domain is NAGVMQNPRHLVRRRGQEARLRCSPMKGHSHVYWYRQLPEEGLKFMVYLQKENIIDESGMPKERFSAEFPKEGPSILRIQQVVRGDSAAYFCASSTTAGINEKLFFGSGTQLSVL.

The rearrangement links TRBV5-4 to TRBJ1-5, with a tentative D call TRBD1 (5 bases). Germline V gene sequence: CDR1 SGHNT, CDR2 YYREEE (reference sequence). The CDR3 length is 17 residues. Trimming shortened V by 4 bases and J by 1 base, and 18 bases separated the two germline ends. The CDR3 nucleotides are TGTGCCAGCAGCAACTTCCAGGGCCCCGGCAGCAATCAGCCCCAGCATTTT. Its translation is CASSNFQGPGSNQPQHF.